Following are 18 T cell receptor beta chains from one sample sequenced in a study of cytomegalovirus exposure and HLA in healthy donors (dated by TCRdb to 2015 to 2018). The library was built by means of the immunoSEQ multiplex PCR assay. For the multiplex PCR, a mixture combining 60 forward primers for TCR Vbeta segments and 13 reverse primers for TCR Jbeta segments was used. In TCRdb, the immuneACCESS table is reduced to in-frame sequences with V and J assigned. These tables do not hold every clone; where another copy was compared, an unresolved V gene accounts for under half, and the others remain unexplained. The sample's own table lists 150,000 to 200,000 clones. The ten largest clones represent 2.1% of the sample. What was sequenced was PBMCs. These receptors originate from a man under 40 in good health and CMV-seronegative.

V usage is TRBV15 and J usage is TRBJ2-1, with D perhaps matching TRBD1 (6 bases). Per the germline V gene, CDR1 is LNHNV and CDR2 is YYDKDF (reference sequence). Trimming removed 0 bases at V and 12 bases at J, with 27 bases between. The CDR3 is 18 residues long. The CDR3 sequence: CATSREVQGSPAQFGQFF. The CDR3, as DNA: TGTGCCACCAGCAGAGAAGTCCAGGGGTCCCCGGCCCAATTTGGGCAGTTCTTC. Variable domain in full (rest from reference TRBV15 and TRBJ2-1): DAMVIQNPRYQVTQFGKPVTLSCSQTLNHNVMYWYQQKSSQAPKLLFHYYDKDFNNEADTPDNFQSRRPNTSFCFLDIRSPGLGDTAMYLCATSREVQGSPAQFGQFFGPGTRLTVL.

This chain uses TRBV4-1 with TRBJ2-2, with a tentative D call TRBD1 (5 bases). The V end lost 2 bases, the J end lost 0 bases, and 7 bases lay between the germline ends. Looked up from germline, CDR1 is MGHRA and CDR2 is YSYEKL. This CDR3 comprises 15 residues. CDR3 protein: CASSQQGTNTGELFF. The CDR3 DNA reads TGCGCCAGCAGCCAACAGGGTACGAACACCGGGGAGCTGTTTTTT.

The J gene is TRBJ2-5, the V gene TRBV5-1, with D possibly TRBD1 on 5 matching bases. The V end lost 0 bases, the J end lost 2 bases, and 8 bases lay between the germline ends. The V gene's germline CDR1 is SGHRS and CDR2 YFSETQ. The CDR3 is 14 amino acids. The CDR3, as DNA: TGCGCCAGCAGCTTGGAACAGGAGCAAGAGACCCAGTACTTC. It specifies CASSLEQEQETQYF.

CDR3 protein: CASSPGWRGYTDTQYF. Written as DNA, the CDR3 is TGTGCCAGCAGCCCAGGGTGGCGGGGCTACACAGATACGCAGTATTTT. This rearrangement joins TRBV25-1 to TRBJ2-3; a weak D match, TRBD2 (6 bases). From germline, CDR1 is MGHDK and CDR2 SYGVNS. V was pared by 6 bases and J by 2 bases, with 18 bases between. The CDR3 covers 16 residues.

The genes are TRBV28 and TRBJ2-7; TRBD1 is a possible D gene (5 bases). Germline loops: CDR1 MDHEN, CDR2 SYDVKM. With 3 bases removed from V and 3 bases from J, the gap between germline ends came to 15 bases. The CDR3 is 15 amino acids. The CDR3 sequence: CASSFRGSRGYEQYF. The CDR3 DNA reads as TGTGCCAGCAGTTTTAGGGGATCCCGAGGCTACGAGCAGTACTTC.

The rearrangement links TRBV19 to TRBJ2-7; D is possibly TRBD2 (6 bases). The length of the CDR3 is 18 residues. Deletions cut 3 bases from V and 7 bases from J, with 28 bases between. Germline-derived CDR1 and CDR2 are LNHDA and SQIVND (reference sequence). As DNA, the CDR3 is TGTGCCAGTAGTATCCACCTACCAGGGTTCGACGGGAGTAAAGAGCAGTACTTC. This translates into CASSIHLPGFDGSKEQYF.

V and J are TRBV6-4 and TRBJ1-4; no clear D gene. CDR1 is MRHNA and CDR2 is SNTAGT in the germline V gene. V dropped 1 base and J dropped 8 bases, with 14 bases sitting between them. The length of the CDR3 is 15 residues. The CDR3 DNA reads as TGTGCCAGCAGTGACTTGACGGGGAAGCGAGAAAAACTGTTTTTT. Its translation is CASSDLTGKREKLFF.

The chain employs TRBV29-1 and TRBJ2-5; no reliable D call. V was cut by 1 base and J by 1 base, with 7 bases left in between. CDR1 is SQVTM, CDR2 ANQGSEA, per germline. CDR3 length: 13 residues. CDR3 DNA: TGCAGCGTTGAAGTGAACACCCAAGAGACCCAGTACTTC. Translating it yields CSVEVNTQETQYF. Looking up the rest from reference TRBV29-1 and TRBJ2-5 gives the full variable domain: SAVISQKPSRDICQRGTSLTIQCQVDSQVTMMFWYRQQPGQSLTLIATANQGSEATYESGFVIDKFPISRPNLTFSTLTVSNMSPEDSSIYLCSVEVNTQETQYFGPGTRLLVL.

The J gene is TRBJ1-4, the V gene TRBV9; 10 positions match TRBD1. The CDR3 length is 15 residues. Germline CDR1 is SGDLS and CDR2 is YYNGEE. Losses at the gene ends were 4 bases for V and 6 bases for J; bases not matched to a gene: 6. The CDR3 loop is CASSPRTGGDEKLFF. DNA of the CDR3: TGTGCCAGCAGCCCCCGGACAGGGGGAGATGAAAAACTGTTTTTT.

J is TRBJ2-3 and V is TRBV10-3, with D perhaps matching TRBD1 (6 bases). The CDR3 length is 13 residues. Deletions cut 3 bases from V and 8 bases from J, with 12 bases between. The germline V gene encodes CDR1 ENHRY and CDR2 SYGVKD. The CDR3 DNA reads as TGTGCCATCAGTGACAGGAGAGGGGGTACGCAGTATTTT. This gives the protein CAISDRRGGTQYF.

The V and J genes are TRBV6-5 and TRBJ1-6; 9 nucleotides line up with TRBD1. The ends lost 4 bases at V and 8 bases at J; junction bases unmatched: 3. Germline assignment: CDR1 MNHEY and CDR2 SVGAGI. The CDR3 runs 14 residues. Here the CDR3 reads CASSSRQGDSPLHF. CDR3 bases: TGTGCCAGCAGTTCCAGACAGGGGGATTCACCCCTCCACTTT.

CDR3 amino acids: CASSLMFSYEQYF. The CDR3 region has the DNA TGTGCCAGCAGCTTAATGTTCAGCTACGAGCAGTACTTC. The V call is TRBV7-9, the J call TRBJ2-7; no clear D. CDR1 is SEHNR and CDR2 is FQNEAQ in the germline V gene (reference sequence). V was clipped by 2 bases and J by 3 bases, with 8 bases between them. The CDR3 loop spans 13 amino acids.

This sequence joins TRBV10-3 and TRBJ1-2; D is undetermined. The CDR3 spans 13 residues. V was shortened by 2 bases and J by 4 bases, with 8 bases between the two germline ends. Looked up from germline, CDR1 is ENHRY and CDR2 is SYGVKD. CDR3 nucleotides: TGTGCCATCAGTGAGGTGGAGGGCTATGGCTACACCTTC. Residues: CAISEVEGYGYTF.

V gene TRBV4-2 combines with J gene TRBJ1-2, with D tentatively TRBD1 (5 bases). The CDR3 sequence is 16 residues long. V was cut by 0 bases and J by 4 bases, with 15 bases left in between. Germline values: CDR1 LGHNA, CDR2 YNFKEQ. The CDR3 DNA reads TGTGCCAGCAGCCAAGATCGTATAGGGCAGGGCTATGGCTACACCTTC. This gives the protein CASSQDRIGQGYGYTF.

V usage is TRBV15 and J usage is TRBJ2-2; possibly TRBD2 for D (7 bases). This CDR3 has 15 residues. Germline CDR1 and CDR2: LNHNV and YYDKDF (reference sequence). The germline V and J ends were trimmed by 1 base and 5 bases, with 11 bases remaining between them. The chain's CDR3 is CATSRAQGGTGELFF. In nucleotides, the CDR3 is TGTGCCACCAGCAGAGCACAGGGAGGGACCGGGGAGCTGTTTTTT.

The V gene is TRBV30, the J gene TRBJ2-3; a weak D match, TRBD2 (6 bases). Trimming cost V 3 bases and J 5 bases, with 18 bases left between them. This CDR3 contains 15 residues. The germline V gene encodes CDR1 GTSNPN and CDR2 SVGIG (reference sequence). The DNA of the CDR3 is TGTGCCTGGAGCGCTAAAAGACGGGGACTAGATACGCAGTATTTT. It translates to CAWSAKRRGLDTQYF.

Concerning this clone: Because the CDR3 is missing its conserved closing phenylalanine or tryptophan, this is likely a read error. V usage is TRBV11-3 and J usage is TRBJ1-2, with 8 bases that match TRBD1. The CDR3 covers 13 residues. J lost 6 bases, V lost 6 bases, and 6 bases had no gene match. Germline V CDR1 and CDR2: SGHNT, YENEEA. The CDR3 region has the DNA TGTGCCAGCAGTAACTACAGGGGGGATGGCTACACCCTC. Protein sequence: CASSNYRGDGYTL.

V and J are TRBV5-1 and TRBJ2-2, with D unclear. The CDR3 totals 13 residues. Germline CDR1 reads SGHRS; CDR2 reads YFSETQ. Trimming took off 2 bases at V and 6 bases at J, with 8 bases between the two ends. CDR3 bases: TGCGCCAGCAGCTTCGGAAGCGCCGGGGAGCTGTTTTTT. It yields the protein CASSFGSAGELFF.